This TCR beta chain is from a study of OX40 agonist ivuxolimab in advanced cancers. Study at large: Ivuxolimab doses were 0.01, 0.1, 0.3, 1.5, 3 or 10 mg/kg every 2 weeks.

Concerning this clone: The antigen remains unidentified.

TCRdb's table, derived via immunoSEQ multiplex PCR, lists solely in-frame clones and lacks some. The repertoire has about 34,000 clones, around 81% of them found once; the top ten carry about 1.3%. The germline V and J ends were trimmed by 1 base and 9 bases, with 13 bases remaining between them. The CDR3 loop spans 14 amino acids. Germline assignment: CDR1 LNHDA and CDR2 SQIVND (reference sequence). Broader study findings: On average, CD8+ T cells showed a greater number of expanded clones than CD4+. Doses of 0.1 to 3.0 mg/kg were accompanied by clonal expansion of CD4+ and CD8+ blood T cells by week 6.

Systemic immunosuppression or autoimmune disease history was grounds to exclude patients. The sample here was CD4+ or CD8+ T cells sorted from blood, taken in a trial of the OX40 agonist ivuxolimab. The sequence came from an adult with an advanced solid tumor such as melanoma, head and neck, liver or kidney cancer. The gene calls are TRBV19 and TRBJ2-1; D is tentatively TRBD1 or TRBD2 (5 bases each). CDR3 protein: CASSIGRDGFEQFF. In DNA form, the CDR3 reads TGTGCCAGTAGTATAGGACGGGACGGTTTTGAGCAGTTCTTC.